This T cell receptor (beta chain) was sequenced for a study of technical replicates of blood from a handful of donors. Measured with immunoSEQ multiplex PCR; TCRdb has only the in-frame clones, and not every one. The sample consists of around 100,000 clones, less than 95% of them appearing once. V gave up 2 bases and J gave up 2 bases, with 6 bases separating them. The CDR3 is made up of 14 amino acids. Germline V gene sequence: CDR1 SSHAT, CDR2 FNYEAQ (reference sequence). The TCR was taken from a human donor in good health. The specimen was T cells isolated from PBMCs. V gene TRBV7-7 combines with J gene TRBJ2-2; D call uncertain. The chain's CDR3 is CASSLNYNTGELFF. In DNA form, the CDR3 reads TGTGCCAGCAGCTTAAACTATAACACCGGGGAGCTGTTTTTT.